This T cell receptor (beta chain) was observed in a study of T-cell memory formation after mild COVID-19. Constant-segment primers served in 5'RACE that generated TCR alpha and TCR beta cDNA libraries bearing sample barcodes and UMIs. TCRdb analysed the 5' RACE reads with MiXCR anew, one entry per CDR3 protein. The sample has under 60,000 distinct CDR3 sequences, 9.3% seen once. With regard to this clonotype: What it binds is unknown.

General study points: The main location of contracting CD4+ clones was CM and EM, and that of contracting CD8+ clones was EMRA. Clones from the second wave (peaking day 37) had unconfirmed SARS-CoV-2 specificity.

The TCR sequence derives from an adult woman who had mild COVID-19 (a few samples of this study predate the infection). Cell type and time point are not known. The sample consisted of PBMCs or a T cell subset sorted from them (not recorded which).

CDR3 DNA sequence: TGCAGCGTTGAAGGTTTGGGAGGGGATACGCAGTATTTT. This translates into CSVEGLGGDTQYF. The genes are TRBV29-1 and TRBJ2-3; the match to TRBD2 covers 7 bases. The CDR3 runs to 13 residues. Germline CDR1 is SQVTM and CDR2 is ANQGSEA. The V segment lost 1 base and the J segment 6 bases; nucleotides outside the gene matches: 4.